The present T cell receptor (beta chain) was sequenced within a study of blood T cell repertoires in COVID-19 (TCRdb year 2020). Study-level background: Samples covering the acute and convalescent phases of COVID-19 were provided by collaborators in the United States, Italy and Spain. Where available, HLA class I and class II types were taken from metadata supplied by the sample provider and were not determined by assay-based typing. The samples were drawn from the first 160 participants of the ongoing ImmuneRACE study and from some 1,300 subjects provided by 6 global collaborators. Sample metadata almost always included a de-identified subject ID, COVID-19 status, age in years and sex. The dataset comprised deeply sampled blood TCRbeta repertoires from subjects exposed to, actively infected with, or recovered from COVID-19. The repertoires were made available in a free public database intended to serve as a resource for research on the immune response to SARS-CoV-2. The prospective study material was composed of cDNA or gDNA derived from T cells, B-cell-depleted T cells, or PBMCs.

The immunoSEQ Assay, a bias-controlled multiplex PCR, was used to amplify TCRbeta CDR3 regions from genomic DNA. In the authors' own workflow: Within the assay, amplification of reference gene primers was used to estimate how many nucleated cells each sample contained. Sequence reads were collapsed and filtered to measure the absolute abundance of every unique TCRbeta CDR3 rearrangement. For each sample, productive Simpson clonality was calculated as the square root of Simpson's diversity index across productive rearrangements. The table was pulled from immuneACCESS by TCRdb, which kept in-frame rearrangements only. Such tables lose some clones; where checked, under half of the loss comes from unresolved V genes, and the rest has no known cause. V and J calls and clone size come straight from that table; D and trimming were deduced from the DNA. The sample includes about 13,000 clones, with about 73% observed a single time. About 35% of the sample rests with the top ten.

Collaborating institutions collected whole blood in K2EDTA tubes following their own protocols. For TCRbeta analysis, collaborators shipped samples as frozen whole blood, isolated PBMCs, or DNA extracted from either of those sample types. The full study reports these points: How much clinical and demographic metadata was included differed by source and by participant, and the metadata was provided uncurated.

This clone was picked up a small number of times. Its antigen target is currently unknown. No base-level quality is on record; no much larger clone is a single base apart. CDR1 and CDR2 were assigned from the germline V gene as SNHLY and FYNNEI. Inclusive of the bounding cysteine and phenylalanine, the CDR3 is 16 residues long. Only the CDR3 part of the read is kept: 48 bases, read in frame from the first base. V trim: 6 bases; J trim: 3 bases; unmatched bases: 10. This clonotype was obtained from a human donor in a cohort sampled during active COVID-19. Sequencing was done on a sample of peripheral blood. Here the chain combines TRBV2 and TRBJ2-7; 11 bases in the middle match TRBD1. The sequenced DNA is TGTGCCAGCAGCGCTGCCCCCGGGACAGGGGGCTACGAGCAGTACTTC. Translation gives CASSAAPGTGGYEQYF.